This T cell receptor beta chain came from a study of cytomegalovirus exposure and HLA in healthy donors. CDR3 length: 13 amino acids. V lost 4 bases to trimming and J lost 5 bases, with 11 bases between them. Germline V gene data show CDR1 as ENHRY and CDR2 as SYGVKD. TCRdb's copy holds only in-frame clones and misses some; the assay was immunoSEQ multiplex PCR. The sample includes 150,000 to 200,000 clones, less than 90% of them seen just once. About this clone: Its antigen is unknown.

Study conclusions and caveats: Overall, approximately 180 TCR beta chains were annotated as cytomegalovirus-associated.

The chain combines TRBV10-3 with TRBJ2-5; D possibly corresponds to TRBD1 (5 bases). Sequencing was done on a sample of PBMCs. This TCR was recovered from a man aged 25 to 45 in good health and CMV-seropositive. CDR3 DNA: TGTGCCATCAGTGTCTACAGGCTGGAGACCCAGTACTTC. Translated: CAISVYRLETQYF.